Following are 30 T cell receptor beta chains from one sample sequenced in a study of CD8 T cell repertoires and HIV-1 epitope variants. Here immunoSEQ multiplex PCR was the method, and the copy in TCRdb shows in-frame clones only, minus some. Of under 100,000 clones listed, 60% to 80% are singletons. The sequencing sample was made of uncultured baseline CD8+ T cells from peripheral blood mononuclear cells (PBMCs). All receptors derive from a male donor with HIV.

In its sample, this clone was seen many times. The sample holds other DNA sequences that translate to the same CDR3. The chain is built from TRBV15 and TRBJ2-7; 11 nucleotides align to TRBD1. V shed 5 bases, J shed 2 bases, and the junction held 5 bases outside the gene matches. Germline V gives CDR1 LNHNV, CDR2 YYDKDF (reference sequence). This CDR3 has 15 residues. The CDR3 DNA is TGTGCCACCAGCCCCGGGACAGGGGGAGCCTACGAGCAGTACTTC. Translating it yields CATSPGTGGAYEQYF.

The chain uses TRBV21-1 and TRBJ2-6; TRBD2 is the table's D call and was not checked against the DNA. TRBV21-1 is deemed a pseudogene. The CDR3 is 17 amino acids. In DNA, the CDR3 is TGTGCCAGCAGCAATGAATGCGGTAGCTCTGGGGCCAACGTCCTGACTTTC. The encoded protein is CASSNECGSSGANVLTF.

This clone was counted only a few times. V is TRBV14 and J is TRBJ1-1; 8 bases are a match to TRBD1. Germline V gene data show CDR1 as SGHDN and CDR2 as FVKESK. The ends lost 4 bases at V and 0 bases at J; junction bases unmatched: 4. This CDR3 has 15 amino acids. CDR3 DNA sequence: TGTGCCAGCAGCCCAAGACAGGGGTTGAACACTGAAGCTTTCTTT. Its translation is CASSPRQGLNTEAFF.

The chain is built from TRBV5-1 and TRBJ1-2, with D hard to call. The CDR3 extends over 19 amino acids. Per germline, CDR1 SGHRS and CDR2 YFSETQ. The germline V and J ends were trimmed by 0 bases and 5 bases, with 26 bases remaining between them. The CDR3 here is CASSLDGIKTRLGNYGYTF. The CDR3 DNA reads TGCGCCAGCAGCTTGGATGGAATAAAGACAAGGCTGGGGAATTATGGCTACACCTTC.

The rearrangement uses TRBV28 and TRBJ2-1; 7 bases fit TRBD2. Germline CDR1 is MDHEN and CDR2 is SYDVKM. Germline trimming cut 6 bases from V and 5 bases from J; bases unmatched to any gene: 7. This CDR3 is 14 amino acids long. CDR3: CASSSLGGNNEQFF. The CDR3 nucleotides read TGTGCCAGCAGCAGCCTGGGAGGGAACAATGAGCAGTTCTTC.

This clone has a count of ten or more. The V call is TRBV19, the J call TRBJ1-2; D is possibly TRBD1 (6 bases). The CDR3 length is 16 residues. V lost 5 bases, J lost 4 bases, and 20 bases lay in between. The germline CDR1 and CDR2 sequences are LNHDA and SQIVND (reference sequence). The DNA of the CDR3 is TGTGCCAGTAGTTTCCCCCCCGCGACAGGCGGCTATGGCTACACCTTC. This codes for CASSFPPATGGYGYTF. Drawing the rest from reference TRBV19 and TRBJ1-2, the complete variable domain is DGGITQSPKYLFRKEGQNVTLSCEQNLNHDAMYWYRQDPGQGLRLIYYSQIVNDFQKGDIAEGYSVSREKKESFPLTVTSAQKNPTAFYLCASSFPPATGGYGYTFGSGTRLTVV.

CDR3 in amino acids: CASSGTRTGANVLTF. For the CDR3, the DNA is TGTGCCAGCAGCGGAACACGGACTGGGGCCAACGTCCTGACTTTC. V usage is TRBV5-6 and J usage is TRBJ2-6, with D uncertain. The germline CDR1 and CDR2 sequences are SGHDT and YYEEEE. The CDR3 consists of 15 residues. V lost 4 bases and J 2 bases, leaving 10 bases between the germline ends.

The V gene is TRBV28, the J gene TRBJ2-7; D uncertain. This CDR3 is 15 amino acids long. The ends were cut back, 4 bases at V and 0 bases at J, with 13 bases in the middle. Germline V gene sequence: CDR1 MDHEN, CDR2 SYDVKM. The CDR3 sequence is CASSSPSEYSYEQYF. Here the CDR3 DNA reads TGTGCCAGCAGTTCCCCCTCCGAGTACTCCTACGAGCAGTACTTC.

The CDR3 DNA sequence: TGCGCCAGCAGCTCGAATACGGCAACTAATGAAAAACTGTTTTTT. Protein: CASSSNTATNEKLFF. This chain links TRBV5-1 with TRBJ1-4; D gene ambiguous. Germline CDR1 and CDR2: SGHRS and YFSETQ. The V end lost 3 bases, the J end lost 0 bases, and 9 bases lay between the germline ends. CDR3 length: 15 amino acids.

The chain combines TRBV27 with TRBJ2-1; 9 bases match TRBD1. Germline V CDR1 and CDR2: MNHEY, SMNVEV (reference sequence). Trimming cost V 2 bases and J 4 bases; bases outside gene matches: 0. This CDR3 spans 14 amino acids. The CDR3 DNA reads TGTGCCAGCAGTTTAGGGACAGGGTACAATGAGCAGTTCTTC. Its protein is CASSLGTGYNEQFF.

J is TRBJ1-2 and V is TRBV11-2; the D is unclear. Deletions cut 1 base from V and 4 bases from J, with 16 bases between. CDR1 is SGHAT, CDR2 FQNNGV, per germline. The CDR3 contains 16 residues. The CDR3 loop reads CASSLGLGSRGYGYTF. The CDR3 nucleotides are TGTGCCAGCAGCTTAGGATTGGGAAGTCGTGGCTATGGCTACACCTTC.

V usage is TRBV5-5 and J usage is TRBJ2-7, with 7 bases fitting TRBD2. The CDR3 runs to 13 residues. Trimming at V came to 2 bases and at J to 5 bases, leaving 4 bases not matched to a gene. The germline V gene encodes CDR1 SGHKS and CDR2 YYEKEE (reference sequence). Written as DNA, the CDR3 is TGTGCCAGCAGCTTACGGGACTACCACGAGCAGTACTTC. It yields the protein CASSLRDYHEQYF.

The J gene is TRBJ2-3, the V gene TRBV21-1; the table names TRBD1, a call not compared with the DNA. TRBV21-1 is a pseudogene segment. This CDR3 has 17 amino acids. CDR3 bases: TGTGCCAGCAGCTCCCACACGACAGGGGGAAGCACAGATACGCAGTATTTT. Translating it yields CASSSHTTGGSTDTQYF.

This clone has just one count. This sequence joins TRBV18 and TRBJ2-1; a weak D match, TRBD1 (6 bases). From germline, CDR1 is KGHSH and CDR2 LQKENI. Trimming left V 5 bases short and J 0 bases short, with 14 bases between. The CDR3 extends over 16 amino acids. Here the CDR3 reads CASSSDRRSSYNEQFF. Here the CDR3 DNA reads TGTGCCAGCTCATCTGACAGGCGGAGCTCCTACAATGAGCAGTTCTTC.

CDR3 residues: CASRLGGTYEQYF. The CDR3, as DNA: TGTGCCAGCAGGTTGGGGGGAACCTACGAGCAGTACTTC. The chain has TRBV28 and TRBJ2-7, with D perhaps matching TRBD2 (6 bases). CDR1 and CDR2 from the germline V gene are MDHEN and SYDVKM. Trimming took off 6 bases at V and 2 bases at J, with 11 bases between the two ends. This CDR3 region has 13 residues.

The chain couples TRBV19 to TRBJ2-7, with TRBD1 matching 11 bases. J lost 4 bases, V lost 5 bases, and 4 bases had no gene match. CDR1 LNHDA and CDR2 SQIVND come from the germline V gene (reference sequence). The CDR3 has 14 residues. DNA for the CDR3: TGTGCCAGTAGTGCCCGGGACAGGGGGTACGAGCAGTACTTC. It is translated as CASSARDRGYEQYF.

V usage is TRBV5-4 and J usage is TRBJ2-5; 8 nucleotides line up with TRBD2. Germline-derived CDR1 and CDR2 are SGHNT and YYREEE (reference sequence). The CDR3 sequence is 14 residues long. After removal of 4 bases from V and 1 base from J, the junction contained 3 bases not matched to a gene. CDR3 sequence reads: CASSGGGLQETQYF. Written as DNA, the CDR3 is TGTGCCAGCAGCGGCGGGGGGCTCCAAGAGACCCAGTACTTC.

This chain joins TRBV2 and TRBJ1-2, with 10 nucleotides matching TRBD1. The V gene end was trimmed by 7 bases and the J gene end by 7 bases; junction bases not matched to a gene: 9. The CDR3 runs 14 residues. Germline CDR1 reads SNHLY; CDR2 reads FYNNEI. CDR3 sequence reads: CASKSGTGAGGYTF. The CDR3 DNA is TGTGCCAGCAAATCTGGGACAGGGGCAGGTGGCTACACCTTC.

In DNA form, the CDR3 reads TGCAGCGTAGCTCATCGGGACAGGGGAGGCTACACCTTC. Amino acid sequence: CSVAHRDRGGYTF. The chain carries TRBV29-1 and TRBJ1-2, with 10 positions matching TRBD1. There are 13 residues in the CDR3. V lost 6 bases to trimming and J lost 8 bases; unmatched junction nucleotides: 9. Germline loops: CDR1 SQVTM, CDR2 ANQGSEA.

The genes are TRBV5-4 and TRBJ1-2; 9 nucleotides align to TRBD1. The CDR3 extends over 15 amino acids. V dropped 0 bases and J dropped 1; count of bases not matched to a gene: 1. Germline CDR1 and CDR2: SGHNT and YYREEE (reference sequence). This CDR3 reads CASSLGQGGNYGYTF. The CDR3 DNA reads TGTGCCAGCAGCTTGGGACAGGGGGGTAACTATGGCTACACCTTC.

This clone occurred a few times. This sequence joins TRBV27 and TRBJ2-1; weak D call: TRBD2 (6 bases). Trimming cost V 5 bases and J 6 bases, with 17 bases left between them. Germline-derived CDR1 and CDR2 are MNHEY and SMNVEV (reference sequence). The CDR3 has 15 residues. CDR3 DNA sequence: TGTGCCAGCAGTGATGCTAGCGCTGGATCCAATGAGCAGTTCTTC. Translation gives CASSDASAGSNEQFF.

J is TRBJ2-7 and V is TRBV9, with D perhaps TRBD2 (6 bases). The CDR3 is 15 amino acids. The germline V gene has CDR1 SGDLS and CDR2 YYNGEE. Trimming took 0 bases from V and 2 from J, leaving 12 bases between them. CDR3 loop: CASSVGPGGTYEQYF. The CDR3 nucleotides read TGTGCCAGCAGCGTAGGCCCCGGAGGGACCTACGAGCAGTACTTC.

The V call is TRBV7-9, the J call TRBJ2-7; TRBD1 aligns across 10 bases. CDR3 length: 15 residues. Germline trimming cut 0 bases from V and 3 bases from J; bases unmatched to any gene: 2. In germline, CDR1 is SEHNR, CDR2 FQNEAQ (reference sequence). The CDR3 loop reads CASSLARDRGYEQYF. The CDR3, as DNA: TGTGCCAGCAGCTTAGCGCGGGACAGGGGCTACGAGCAGTACTTC.

The chain carries TRBV5-1 and TRBJ2-1; D remains ambiguous. This CDR3 is 15 amino acids long. The germline V and J ends were trimmed by 4 bases and 6 bases, with 17 bases remaining between them. Germline V lookup: CDR1 SGHRS, CDR2 YFSETQ. The DNA of the CDR3 is TGCGCCAGCAGCCTCCCCCTCCCCGGGTCCAATGAGCAGTTCTTC. It encodes CASSLPLPGSNEQFF.

The chain recombines TRBV7-9 with TRBJ2-1; 8 bases map to TRBD1. Germline CDR1 reads SEHNR; CDR2 reads FQNEAQ (reference sequence). This CDR3 spans 15 amino acids. Trimming at V came to 3 bases and at J to 4 bases, leaving 5 bases not matched to a gene. In nucleotides, the CDR3 is TGTGCCAGCAGCTTTAGGACAGGGACATACAATGAGCAGTTCTTC. It translates to CASSFRTGTYNEQFF.

This clone has only one observation. The chain couples TRBV28 to TRBJ2-7; tentatively, D is TRBD1 (5 bases). CDR3 length: 12 residues. The germline V and J ends were trimmed by 6 bases and 5 bases, with 11 bases remaining between them. The germline gives CDR1 MDHEN, CDR2 SYDVKM. DNA of the CDR3: TGTGCCAGCAGCACAGGAGCAAACGAGCAGTACTTC. Protein product: CASSTGANEQYF.

This clone was seen only a few times. The V gene is TRBV6-6, the J gene TRBJ1-4; TRBD1 is a possible D gene (5 bases). Germline-derived CDR1 and CDR2 are MNHNY and SVGAGI (reference sequence). V lost 6 bases to trimming and J lost 6 bases, with 14 bases between them. The CDR3 contains 14 residues. CDR3 nucleotides: TGTGCCAGCAGGAACGGGGCGAGGGATGAAAAACTGTTTTTT. Its protein is CASRNGARDEKLFF.

V gene TRBV9 combines with J gene TRBJ1-2, with D possibly matching TRBD1 (6 bases). The germline CDR1 and CDR2 sequences are SGDLS and YYNGEE. V dropped 4 bases and J dropped 4 bases, with 14 bases sitting between them. The CDR3 contains 14 residues. CDR3 loop: CASSLRGRGYGYTF. Here the CDR3 DNA reads TGTGCCAGCAGCCTTCGCGGCAGGGGCTATGGCTACACCTTC.

The chain recombines TRBV7-9 with TRBJ2-7; TRBD2 might be the D (5 bases). CDR1 is SEHNR, CDR2 FQNEAQ, per germline (reference sequence). The CDR3 length is 16 residues. With 0 bases removed from V and 0 bases from J, the gap between germline ends came to 12 bases. This CDR3 is CASSLAGMTNSYEQYF. The CDR3 coding sequence is TGTGCCAGCAGCTTAGCGGGTATGACTAACTCCTACGAGCAGTACTTC.

This sequence joins TRBV5-1 and TRBJ2-1; D may be TRBD1 (6 bases). CDR1 SGHRS and CDR2 YFSETQ come from the germline V gene. The CDR3 is 14 amino acids. Trimming removed 4 bases at V and 10 bases at J, with 18 bases between. The CDR3 sequence is CASSPRDNRGEQFF. The CDR3 coding sequence is TGCGCCAGCAGCCCCCGGGACAACCGCGGGGAGCAGTTCTTC.